One sample yielded the 19 T cell receptor beta chains listed below, sequenced in a study of Ad26.COV2.S vaccination and SARS-CoV-2 variants. Assay used: immunoSEQ multiplex PCR; TCRdb lists only in-frame clones, some missing. The table shows hundreds of thousands of clones, with roughly 90% occurring only once. As to treatment: around 19 received Ad26.COV2.S at low or high dose, single or two shots; roughly 5 received placebo; per-sample allocation not given. The samples date from day 63 after the first vaccine or placebo injection. Sequenced material: peripheral blood, taken in a trial of Ad26.COV2.S vaccine versus placebo. Receptors originate from a person between 18 and 65 years old who received the Ad26.COV2.S COVID-19 vaccine or a placebo.

V gene TRBV5-8 combines with J gene TRBJ2-7; D is uncertain. The V and J ends lost 6 bases and 3 bases respectively, with 19 bases between them. CDR3 length: 15 residues. Germline CDR1 SGHTS, CDR2 YDEGEE. CDR3 DNA sequence: TGTGCCAGCACCCCACTCCGAGACCGCAACTACGAGCAGTACTTC. Translation gives CASTPLRDRNYEQYF.

J is TRBJ2-7 and V is TRBV29-1; the D gene is possibly TRBD1 (6 bases). Germline values: CDR1 SQVTM, CDR2 ANQGSEA. The CDR3 contains 14 residues. V lost 5 bases to trimming and J lost 5 bases, with 19 bases between them. DNA of the CDR3: TGCAGCGTTCGATCTAGGACAGTAGTCAACGAGCAGTACTTC. Translating it yields CSVRSRTVVNEQYF.

The chain has TRBV10-3 and TRBJ2-7; D call uncertain. The CDR3 covers 14 residues. Deletions cut 6 bases from V and 6 bases from J, with 18 bases between. CDR1 and CDR2 (germline): ENHRY, SYGVKD. CDR3 in DNA: TGTGCCATCAGGAGGACCGCCGTTGCTACCGAGCAGTACTTC. Protein product: CAIRRTAVATEQYF.

The chain employs TRBV9 and TRBJ2-5; 8 bases align to TRBD1. The CDR3 runs to 17 residues. The junction had 12 bases not matched to a gene; V was cut back by 2 bases and J by 3 bases. Germline assignment: CDR1 SGDLS and CDR2 YYNGEE. The CDR3 DNA follows: TGTGCCAGCAGCGTGGGGCAGGGGGCGCGAGGGGAAGAGACCCAGTACTTC. Its protein product is CASSVGQGARGEETQYF.

J is TRBJ2-3 and V is TRBV5-1; possible D gene TRBD2, 6 bases. This CDR3 spans 14 amino acids. V lost 5 bases, J lost 4 bases, and 14 bases lay in between. From germline, CDR1 is SGHRS and CDR2 YFSETQ. The CDR3 region is CASSLSGLADTQYF. CDR3 DNA: TGCGCCAGCAGTCTTAGCGGCCTCGCAGATACGCAGTATTTT.

V gene TRBV6-5 combines with J gene TRBJ1-1; 7 nucleotides agree with TRBD1. Trimming removed 6 bases from V and 5 bases from J; junction bases left unmatched: 6. Germline CDR1 and CDR2: MNHEY and SVGAGI. This CDR3 contains 13 residues. The CDR3 loop reads CASRKQGSTEAFF. The CDR3 coding sequence is TGTGCCAGCAGGAAACAGGGGAGTACTGAAGCTTTCTTT.

This chain uses TRBV30 with TRBJ2-7; TRBD1 aligns across 9 bases. The CDR3 consists of 15 residues. CDR1 and CDR2 from the germline V gene are GTSNPN and SVGIG (reference sequence). J was trimmed by 0 bases and V by 2 bases; bases with no gene match: 5. This chain's CDR3 is CAWSPGQGHSYEQYF. CDR3 sequence (DNA): TGTGCCTGGAGTCCGGGACAGGGCCACTCCTACGAGCAGTACTTC.

This chain connects TRBV5-6 to TRBJ1-6; D is undetermined. Germline V gene lookup returns CDR1 SGHDT and CDR2 YYEEEE. Trimming stripped 1 base from V and 10 bases from J, with 6 bases between. There are 12 residues in the CDR3. CDR3 sequence: CASSLLSSPLHF. In DNA, the CDR3 is TGTGCCAGCAGCTTGCTGAGCTCACCCCTCCACTTT.

The chain is built from TRBV14 and TRBJ2-5; possibly TRBD1 for D (6 bases). Germline loops: CDR1 SGHDN, CDR2 FVKESK. There are 18 residues in the CDR3. V lost 1 base, J lost 0 bases, and 18 bases lay in between. The CDR3 DNA sequence: TGTGCCAGCAGCCAAGCCGACCGACAGGCGCGCTACCAAGAGACCCAGTACTTC. Encoded protein: CASSQADRQARYQETQYF.

The table lists this clone with a few counts. The chain links TRBV11-2 to TRBJ2-7; 9 nucleotides match TRBD2. This CDR3 comprises 17 residues. In germline, CDR1 is SGHAT, CDR2 FQNNGV. V gave up 0 bases and J gave up 3 bases; unmatched junction bases: 9. CDR3 loop: CASSLDRRREGRYEQYF. Here the CDR3 DNA reads TGTGCCAGCAGCTTAGATCGTAGGCGGGAGGGCCGCTACGAGCAGTACTTC.

V and J are TRBV15 and TRBJ1-5, with 10 bases lining up with TRBD1. The CDR3 runs 15 residues. V lost 3 bases and J lost 5; bases outside the gene matches: 4. Germline loops: CDR1 LNHNV, CDR2 YYDKDF (reference sequence). The CDR3 is CATSSPGQGDQPQHF. Here the CDR3 DNA reads TGTGCCACCAGCAGTCCAGGACAGGGGGATCAGCCCCAGCATTTT.

In this sample, this clone turned up once. The chain joins TRBV11-2 to TRBJ1-6; the D gene is possibly TRBD1 (6 bases). Deletions cut 1 base from V and 6 bases from J, with 19 bases between. In germline, CDR1 is SGHAT, CDR2 FQNNGV. There are 18 residues in the CDR3. This chain's CDR3 is CASSLAAFMRGSNSPLHF. CDR3 in DNA: TGTGCCAGCAGCTTAGCGGCTTTCATGAGGGGGAGTAATTCACCCCTCCACTTT.

The chain uses TRBV27 and TRBJ1-6; D is possibly TRBD1 (5 bases). The CDR3 spans 14 residues. Germline CDR1 MNHEY, CDR2 SMNVEV (reference sequence). V was shortened by 3 bases and J by 6 bases, with 9 bases between the two germline ends. This CDR3 reads CASSFKGLNSPLHF. The CDR3 region has the DNA TGTGCCAGCAGTTTTAAGGGGCTTAATTCACCCCTCCACTTT.

The chain couples TRBV10-3 to TRBJ2-3; TRBD2 matches 9 bases. In germline, CDR1 is ENHRY, CDR2 SYGVKD. The trim removed 10 bases at V and 4 bases at J, leaving 12 bases unmatched. The CDR3 has 15 residues. CDR3 in amino acids: CATGGPAGGADTQYF. The CDR3 region has the DNA TGTGCCACCGGGGGACCAGCGGGAGGCGCAGATACGCAGTATTTT.

In the case of this clone: The germline gene is not matched at one end of the junction; a read error may be the cause. The chain joins TRBV5-6 to TRBJ1-2; 8 bases agree with TRBD1. The CDR3 totals 13 residues. CDR1 SGHDT and CDR2 YYEEEE come from the germline V gene. CDR3 loop: CASSYPGQDRTHF. In DNA form, the CDR3 reads TGTGCCAGCAGCTATCCGGGACAGGACCGTACCCACTTC.

J is TRBJ2-6 and V is TRBV5-4; 8 bases match TRBD1. J lost 0 bases, V lost 1 base, and 9 bases had no gene match. There are 19 residues in the CDR3. Per the germline V gene, CDR1 is SGHNT and CDR2 is YYREEE (reference sequence). CDR3: CASSLNFGTGLSGANVLTF. The CDR3 DNA follows: TGTGCCAGCAGCTTGAACTTCGGGACAGGCCTCTCTGGGGCCAACGTCCTGACTTTC.

V is TRBV6-4 and J is TRBJ1-5; D is perhaps TRBD1 (6 bases). V was cut by 5 bases and J by 4 bases, with 9 bases left in between. The germline V gene encodes CDR1 MRHNA and CDR2 SNTAGT. The CDR3 contains 13 residues. CDR3 bases: TGTGCCAGCAGTTCAGGGGTTAATCAGCCCCAGCATTTT. Its translation: CASSSGVNQPQHF.

This chain connects TRBV3-1 (or the pseudogene TRBV3-2) to TRBJ2-3, with unresolved D. V gave up 1 base and J gave up 3 bases, with 8 bases separating them. Germline loops: CDR1 LGHDT, CDR2 YNNKEL (reference sequence). The length of the CDR3 is 14 residues. CDR3 nucleotides: TGTGCCAGCAGCCAAGTCGAAGGGACAGATACGCAGTATTTT. Its translation is CASSQVEGTDTQYF.

The chain employs TRBV19 and TRBJ2-7; TRBD1 might be the D (5 bases). The germline V and J ends were trimmed by 3 bases and 1 base, with 13 bases remaining between them. CDR3 length: 15 amino acids. Germline V lookup: CDR1 LNHDA, CDR2 SQIVND (reference sequence). CDR3: CASSIPGRTSYEQYF. The CDR3 bases are TGTGCCAGTAGTATCCCAGGGCGTACGTCCTACGAGCAGTACTTC.